This T cell receptor (beta chain) was profiled in a study of blood T cells in healthy people across ages. Study results and limitations: Comparison with aged donors showed that long-lived donors had more naive CD4+ cells and higher diversity. Unsorted PBMCs ruled out conclusive naive versus antigen-experienced comparison. Per million T cells, TCR beta diversity dropped roughly linearly as age increased.

Alongside a J-beta primer mix, a sample-barcoded 5' primer served in a second PCR lasting about 7 to 12 cycles. MiXCR, run by TCRdb on the 5' RACE reads, gives a single entry per CDR3 protein. The table lists about 640,000 distinct CDR3 sequences, about 28% of them singletons. With each sample, at least 6 micrograms of total RNA were extracted. On this clonotype itself: Its antigen is unidentified. Germline and junction disagree at one end, which may indicate a read error.

CDR1 is SGDLS, CDR2 YYNGEE, per germline. The CDR3 totals 13 residues. The chain carries TRBV9 and TRBJ2-1, with D perhaps matching TRBD1 (5 bases). Sequencing used blood. The origin of this receptor is a woman of 80 years or more in good health. CDR3 sequence reads: CASSPRQYNGQFF. The CDR3 DNA follows: TGTGCCAGCAGCCCTCGACAGTACAATGGGCAGTTCTTC.